One and the same sample provided the 25 T cell receptor beta chains below, sequenced in a study of CD8+CD57+ T cells in acquired aplastic anemia. The TCR beta profiling, which covered VDJ combination and CDR3 sequence, was carried out using genomic DNA as the template. TCRdb fed the reads into MiXCR, producing one record per CDR3 protein. The sample consists of about 250,000 distinct CDR3 sequences, around 45% of them appearing once. Individuals selected for sequencing had exhibited CD8+CD57+ cell expansion on flow cytometry. Input material: sorted CD4+, CD8+, or CD8+CD57+ T cells (not recorded which) from PBMCs. These receptors originate from a human donor with aplastic anemia.

Many counts were recorded for this clonotype. The chain is built from TRBV7-9 and TRBJ1-1; 7 bases map to TRBD1. V shed 5 bases, J shed 2 bases, and the junction held 14 bases outside the gene matches. This CDR3 is built from 17 residues. Germline V gene data show CDR1 as SEHNR and CDR2 as FQNEAQ (reference sequence). The CDR3 sequence: CASSPTRGQEGNTEAFF. The CDR3 DNA follows: TGTGCCAGCAGCCCGACCAGAGGACAGGAGGGTAACACTGAAGCTTTCTTT.

This clonotype has only one observation. This chain links TRBV29-1 with TRBJ1-2; 11 bases are a match to TRBD1. Germline V lookup: CDR1 SQVTM, CDR2 ANQGSEA. The CDR3 extends over 13 amino acids. The ends lost 7 bases at V and 2 bases at J; junction bases unmatched: 3. Here the CDR3 DNA reads TGCAGCGCCGGACAGGGGGCGAACTATGGCTACACCTTC. It encodes CSAGQGANYGYTF.

This clonotype was found a few times. The chain recombines TRBV27 with TRBJ1-1; D is perhaps TRBD1 (5 bases). The CDR3 is 13 amino acids. Deletions cut 0 bases from V and 7 bases from J, with 9 bases between. CDR1 MNHEY and CDR2 SMNVEV come from the germline V gene (reference sequence). The CDR3 DNA reads as TGTGCCAGCAGTTTATCGTGGGGGGATGAAGCTTTCTTT. Its protein product is CASSLSWGDEAFF.

The chain recombines TRBV7-9 with TRBJ2-7, with D possibly matching TRBD1 (7 bases). Germline lookup yields CDR1 SEHNR and CDR2 FQNEAQ (reference sequence). The CDR3 is made up of 14 amino acids. V lost 6 bases to trimming and J lost 5 bases, with 17 bases between them. CDR3 amino acids: CASSTNRGGHEQYF. The CDR3 DNA reads TGTGCCAGCAGTACAAACAGGGGAGGTCACGAGCAGTACTTC.

The chain joins TRBV19 to TRBJ2-7, with D possibly matching TRBD2 (5 bases). The CDR3 is made up of 13 amino acids. Trimming shortened V by 4 bases and J by 5 bases, and 12 bases separated the two germline ends. Germline assignment: CDR1 LNHDA and CDR2 SQIVND (reference sequence). This CDR3 is CASSRTGNHEQYF. DNA for the CDR3: TGTGCCAGTAGTAGGACGGGAAACCACGAGCAGTACTTC. Full variable domain (rest looked up from reference TRBV19 and TRBJ2-7): DGGITQSPKYLFRKEGQNVTLSCEQNLNHDAMYWYRQDPGQGLRLIYYSQIVNDFQKGDIAEGYSVSREKKESFPLTVTSAQKNPTAFYLCASSRTGNHEQYFGPGTRLTVT.

This clonotype was seen a handful of times. A much larger clone lies one base from this, so it may be a read error. J is TRBJ1-1 and V is TRBV25-1; unclear D gene. Germline V gene lookup returns CDR1 MGHDK and CDR2 SYGVNS. Trimming took off 2 bases at V and 1 base at J, with 11 bases between the two ends. CDR3 size: 15 residues. This chain's CDR3 is CASSERVQRNTEAFF. CDR3 DNA: TGTGCCAGCAGTGAACGGGTACAGAGGAACACTGAAGCTTTCTTT.

On this clonotype: One end of the junction does not line up with germline, which may come from a read error. The chain links TRBV24-1 to TRBJ1-5, with D possibly TRBD1 on 6 matching bases. The CDR3 length is 18 residues. Germline CDR1 reads KGHDR; CDR2 reads SFDVKD. The CDR3: CATGDLETGLYSNQPQRF. CDR3 sequence (DNA): TGTGCCACCGGTGATTTGGAGACAGGTTTGTATAGCAATCAGCCCCAGCGTTTT.

The rearrangement uses TRBV27 and TRBJ1-1; D uncertain. This CDR3 has 13 residues. Trimming cost V 10 bases and J 0 bases, with 12 bases left between them. Germline V CDR1 and CDR2: MNHEY, SMNVEV (reference sequence). CDR3 in DNA: TGTGCCACCTCGATATTCATGAACACTGAAGCTTTCTTT. It specifies CATSIFMNTEAFF.

This clonotype was observed at least ten times. This rearrangement joins TRBV6-5 to TRBJ2-5, with D unresolved. CDR3 size: 15 residues. V shed 0 bases and J shed 5 bases, with 13 bases lying between them. Germline CDR1 is MNHEY and CDR2 is SVGAGI. In nucleotides, the CDR3 is TGTGCCAGCAGTTACTCACTCAAGACGGAGGAGACCCAGTACTTC. Its translation: CASSYSLKTEETQYF.

V is TRBV29-1 and J is TRBJ1-1; maybe TRBD1 (5 bases). Trimming took 4 bases from V and 6 from J, leaving 12 bases between them. Germline CDR1 and CDR2: SQVTM and ANQGSEA. There are 12 residues in the CDR3. CDR3: CSVVKGRAEAFF. The CDR3 nucleotides read TGCAGCGTTGTAAAGGGGAGGGCTGAAGCTTTCTTT.

There are a few counts of this clonotype. This chain joins TRBV7-9 and TRBJ2-7, with D possibly being TRBD1 (6 bases). V lost 5 bases and J lost 1, with 9 bases in between. Per germline, CDR1 SEHNR and CDR2 FQNEAQ (reference sequence). The CDR3 loop spans 13 amino acids. The CDR3 loop reads CASSPGQSYEQYF. DNA of the CDR3: TGTGCCAGCAGCCCTGGACAGTCCTACGAGCAGTACTTC.

Ten or more counts support this clonotype. The chain is built from TRBV6-2 or TRBV6-3 and TRBJ2-6; D ambiguous. There are 15 residues in the CDR3. CDR1 MNHEY and CDR2 SVGEGT come from the germline V gene. Trimming pared 7 bases from V and 0 bases from J, leaving 10 bases between. This CDR3 reads CASMIGFSGANVLTF. The CDR3 bases are TGTGCCAGCATGATAGGTTTCTCTGGGGCCAACGTCCTGACTTTC.

In the case of this clonotype: Compared with germline, one end of the junction differs, possibly owing to a read error. CDR3 in DNA: TGTGCCAGCAGTTCGGGGGCGAGGTTACACGAGCAGTACTTC. Encoded protein: CASSSGARLHEQYF. V usage is TRBV24-1 and J usage is TRBJ2-7, with D tentatively TRBD1 or TRBD2 (6 bases each). CDR1 and CDR2 (germline): KGHDR, SFDVKD. The length of the CDR3 is 14 residues.

The chain combines TRBV24-1 with TRBJ2-2, with D possibly TRBD1 on 6 matching bases. This CDR3 comprises 14 residues. CDR1 and CDR2 from the germline V gene are KGHDR and SFDVKD. V was clipped by 8 bases and J by 2 bases, with 11 bases between them. The CDR3 protein is CATIEGQNTGELFF. As DNA, the CDR3 is TGTGCCACCATTGAGGGACAAAACACCGGGGAGCTGTTTTTT.

V gene TRBV30 combines with J gene TRBJ1-6, with 9 bases that match TRBD1. The germline CDR1 and CDR2 sequences are GTSNPN and SVGIG (reference sequence). The CDR3 is 14 residues long. The V segment lost 2 bases and the J segment 8 bases; nucleotides outside the gene matches: 4. The CDR3 DNA sequence: TGTGCCTGGAGTACGGGACAGGGCGATTCACCCCTCCACTTT. This encodes CAWSTGQGDSPLHF.

V gene TRBV6-1 combines with J gene TRBJ1-1; D is possibly TRBD1 (5 bases). Trimming took off 1 base at V and 6 bases at J, with 18 bases between the two ends. The CDR3 has 16 amino acids. Germline V gene lookup returns CDR1 MNHNS and CDR2 SASEGT. The CDR3 is CASSEGLAGLKAEAFF. CDR3 bases: TGTGCCAGCAGTGAAGGGCTGGCGGGGCTCAAAGCTGAAGCTTTCTTT.

The chain links TRBV29-1 to TRBJ2-5; D gene ambiguous. CDR3 length equals 13 residues. The germline V and J ends were trimmed by 4 bases and 1 base, with 10 bases remaining between them. The germline V gene encodes CDR1 SQVTM and CDR2 ANQGSEA. The CDR3 DNA reads TGCAGCGTTGCAACAGCTATCCAAGAGACCCAGTACTTC. This translates into CSVATAIQETQYF.

Note on this clonotype: A much larger clone sits a single nucleotide away, making a read error possible. The gene calls are TRBV12-3 or TRBV12-4 and TRBJ2-7; possibly TRBD1 for D (6 bases). CDR3 length equals 12 residues. The DNA for the CDR3 is TGTGCCAGCAGAAGGACAGCCTACGAGCGGTACTTC. It yields the protein CASRRTAYERYF.

Details on this clonotype: With a much larger clone just one base away, this may be a read error. The chain is built from TRBV12-3 or TRBV12-4 and TRBJ2-3; 10 bases are shared with TRBD1. This CDR3 is built from 15 residues. CDR3 region: CASSWTGGRTGTQYF. CDR3 DNA: TGTGCCAGCAGTTGGACAGGGGGTAGGACAGGTACGCAGTATTTT.

The rearrangement links TRBV7-6 to TRBJ1-2; 9 bases match TRBD1. Germline V gene sequence: CDR1 SGHVS, CDR2 FNYEAQ. V was clipped by 1 base and J by 4 bases; unmatched bases: 4. The length of the CDR3 is 15 residues. Here the CDR3 reads CASSLEGTGPYGYTF. Here the CDR3 DNA reads TGTGCCAGCAGCTTAGAAGGGACAGGGCCCTATGGCTACACCTTC.

This clonotype showed up many times. The chain combines TRBV15 with TRBJ1-4; D might be TRBD1 (6 bases). Trimming pared 5 bases from V and 8 bases from J, leaving 18 bases between. This CDR3 contains 15 residues. Looked up from germline, CDR1 is LNHNV and CDR2 is YYDKDF (reference sequence). CDR3 sequence: CATSVHTGSVEKLFF. CDR3 DNA: TGTGCCACCAGCGTGCATACAGGGTCGGTGGAAAAACTGTTTTTT.

There are many counts of this clonotype. This chain links TRBV4-1 with TRBJ2-2, with D perhaps matching TRBD2 (5 bases). This CDR3 comprises 14 residues. V shed 4 bases and J shed 7 bases, with 13 bases lying between them. Germline V gene lookup returns CDR1 MGHRA and CDR2 YSYEKL. The CDR3 sequence: CASSPAGESGELFF. As DNA, the CDR3 is TGCGCCAGCAGCCCAGCCGGGGAGAGCGGGGAGCTGTTTTTT.

The sample holds many counts of this clonotype. The gene calls are TRBV7-9 and TRBJ1-2, with D possibly matching TRBD1 (5 bases). Trimming shortened V by 5 bases and J by 3 bases, and 7 bases separated the two germline ends. Germline V gives CDR1 SEHNR, CDR2 FQNEAQ (reference sequence). This CDR3 has 12 residues. For the CDR3, the DNA is TGTGCCAGCAGCGAGACAGACTATGGCTACACCTTC. It yields the protein CASSETDYGYTF. Full variable domain (remainder filled in from reference TRBV7-9 and TRBJ1-2): DTGVSQNPRHKITKRGQNVTFRCDPISEHNRLYWYRQTLGQGPEFLTYFQNEAQLEKSRLLSDRFSAERPKGSFSTLEIQRTEQGDSAMYLCASSETDYGYTFGSGTRLTVV.

This clonotype was counted many times. V and J are TRBV7-8 and TRBJ2-1, with a possible D match to TRBD2 (6 bases). V dropped 0 bases and J dropped 4 bases, with 10 bases sitting between them. The CDR3 covers 15 residues. CDR1 SGHVS and CDR2 FQNEAQ come from the germline V gene. The CDR3 loop is CASSLARGQYNEQFF. CDR3 nucleotides: TGTGCCAGCAGCTTAGCGCGGGGCCAATACAATGAGCAGTTCTTC.

This chain uses TRBV19 with TRBJ1-6; no clear D. V was cut by 5 bases and J by 0 bases, with 14 bases left in between. Germline V gene lookup returns CDR1 LNHDA and CDR2 SQIVND (reference sequence). The length of the CDR3 is 17 residues. CDR3 amino acids: CASSSIGTSSYNSPLHF. CDR3 nucleotides: TGTGCCAGTAGTTCCATCGGCACTAGCTCCTATAATTCACCCCTCCACTTT.